Listed here are 20 T cell receptor beta chains from one sample, sequenced in a study of T-cell reconstitution after alpha-beta-depleted transplantation in children. Researchers prepared the TCRbeta library using unique molecular identifiers, the study reports. MiXCR was run by TCRdb on the PCR reads, yielding one entry per CDR3 protein. The sample comprises 300,000 to 350,000 distinct CDR3 sequences, approximately 23% of which are singletons, and 9.5% to 12% rests with the top ten. The sample consisted of PBMCs, mostly from graft donor cells, taken 180 days after TCRalphabeta/CD19-depleted stem cell transplant. The receptors shown here come from a male patient between 5 and 17 years old who had a stem cell transplant for acute lymphoblastic leukemia, so the T cells may come from the graft donor.

The chain uses TRBV6-5 and TRBJ2-3, with 7 bases matching TRBD1. Germline V CDR1 and CDR2: MNHEY, SVGAGI. This CDR3 region has 15 residues. V dropped 4 bases and J dropped 4; count of bases not matched to a gene: 8. CDR3 DNA: TGTGCCAGCAGTTGCGATACAGGGGCGGCAGATACGCAGTATTTT. The encoded protein is CASSCDTGAADTQYF.

This clonotype was detected a few times. The CDR3 sequence: CASSPYLGHDGYTF. In DNA, the CDR3 is TGTGCCAGCAGCCCCTACCTAGGACACGACGGCTACACCTTC. J is TRBJ1-2 and V is TRBV27; weak D call: TRBD1 (5 bases). Germline V gives CDR1 MNHEY, CDR2 SMNVEV (reference sequence). Between the trimmed V and J ends, which lost 6 bases and 8 bases, there was a span of 19 bases. The CDR3 has 14 residues.

This clonotype was seen a single time. CDR3 in amino acids: CASNDRLNTGELFF. CDR3 bases: TGTGCCAGCAACGACAGGTTAAACACCGGGGAGCTGTTTTTT. The chain links TRBV12-3 or TRBV12-4 to TRBJ2-2, with D possibly being TRBD1 (6 bases). The CDR3 totals 14 residues. Trimming pared 7 bases from V and 2 bases from J, leaving 11 bases between.

The V gene is TRBV7-2, the J gene TRBJ2-3; D remains ambiguous. In germline, CDR1 is SGHTA, CDR2 FQGNSA. The CDR3 length is 12 residues. Trimming removed 3 bases at V and 15 bases at J, with 16 bases between. CDR3 DNA sequence: TGTGCCAGCAGCTTTGTCACCCAGGTTGCATATTTT. It yields the protein CASSFVTQVAYF.

The V call is TRBV29-1, the J call TRBJ1-1; D call uncertain. V lost 3 bases to trimming and J lost 7 bases, with 6 bases between them. This CDR3 has 10 amino acids. Germline-derived CDR1 and CDR2 are SQVTM and ANQGSEA. CDR3 sequence reads: CSVDRVEAFF. CDR3 in DNA: TGCAGCGTTGATCGGGTTGAAGCTTTCTTT.

The sample holds a few counts of this clonotype. The genes are TRBV7-9 and TRBJ1-3; no clear D gene. CDR3 size: 14 residues. V was cut by 5 bases and J by 2 bases, with 10 bases left in between. Germline CDR1 and CDR2: SEHNR and FQNEAQ (reference sequence). The CDR3 nucleotides read TGTGCCAGCAGCCCCCGGGCAGCTGGAAACACCATATATTTT. Amino acid sequence: CASSPRAAGNTIYF.

This clonotype was found many times. This chain connects TRBV29-1 to TRBJ1-2, with 10 bases that match TRBD1. The CDR3 is made up of 13 amino acids. V lost 7 bases to trimming and J lost 6 bases; unmatched junction nucleotides: 8. The germline V gene has CDR1 SQVTM and CDR2 ANQGSEA. The DNA of the CDR3 is TGCAGCGGAGCGACAGGGGGCGCAAATGGCTACACCTTC. It is translated as CSGATGGANGYTF.

The J gene is TRBJ2-5, the V gene TRBV5-5; 8 positions match TRBD2. Trimming removed 4 bases from V and 3 bases from J; junction bases left unmatched: 5. This CDR3 comprises 14 residues. From germline, CDR1 is SGHKS and CDR2 YYEKEE (reference sequence). Here the CDR3 reads CASSTGLVEETQYF. As DNA, the CDR3 is TGTGCCAGCAGCACGGGACTAGTTGAAGAGACCCAGTACTTC. Based on the CDR3 plus reference TRBV5-5 and TRBJ2-5, the full variable domain is DAGVTQSPTHLIKTRGQQVTLRCSPISGHKSVSWYQQVLGQGPQFIFQYYEKEERGRGNFPDRFSARQFPNYSSELNVNALLLGDSALYLCASSTGLVEETQYFGPGTRLLVL.

This clonotype was counted a few times. V and J are TRBV5-1 and TRBJ1-2; no clear D gene. Trimming took off 5 bases at V and 0 bases at J, with 11 bases between the two ends. This CDR3 region has 14 residues. CDR1 and CDR2 from the germline V gene are SGHRS and YFSETQ. The CDR3 loop reads CASRLMEANYGYTF. CDR3 bases: TGCGCCAGCAGGTTGATGGAAGCTAACTATGGCTACACCTTC.

The sample holds a few counts of this clonotype. The chain couples TRBV19 to TRBJ2-1; 8 bases agree with TRBD1. The CDR3 has 13 amino acids. V trimming: 4 bases; J trimming: 10 bases; junction bases outside the gene matches: 6. The V gene's germline CDR1 is LNHDA and CDR2 SQIVND (reference sequence). The CDR3 region is CASSSWTGKEQFF. The CDR3 DNA is TGTGCCAGTAGTAGCTGGACAGGGAAAGAGCAGTTCTTC. Based on the CDR3 plus reference TRBV19 and TRBJ2-1, the full variable domain is DGGITQSPKYLFRKEGQNVTLSCEQNLNHDAMYWYRQDPGQGLRLIYYSQIVNDFQKGDIAEGYSVSREKKESFPLTVTSAQKNPTAFYLCASSSWTGKEQFFGPGTRLTVL.

The gene calls are TRBV21-1 and TRBJ2-4. TRBV21-1 is a pseudogene. The length of the CDR3 is 17 residues. The CDR3 spells CASSKGGYLLAKNIQYF. CDR3 coding DNA: TGTGCCAGCAGCAAAGGGGGATACCTCTTAGCCAAAAACATTCAGTACTTC.

The V and J genes are TRBV20-1 and TRBJ2-7, with D uncertain. Trimming left V 0 bases short and J 3 bases short, with 18 bases between. The CDR3 extends over 16 amino acids. CDR1 and CDR2 (germline): DFQATT, SNEGSKA (reference sequence). CDR3 sequence (DNA): TGCAGTGCTAGAGAGCCTGTTTCGTTGGGGAACTACGAGCAGTACTTC. Its protein product is CSAREPVSLGNYEQYF.

The V call is TRBV7-9, the J call TRBJ2-7; 7 positions agree with TRBD2. This CDR3 spans 16 amino acids. In germline, CDR1 is SEHNR, CDR2 FQNEAQ (reference sequence). Trimming took 3 bases from V and 6 from J; bases not matched to a gene: 14. The CDR3 loop reads CASSFDSAFPSGEQYF. CDR3 DNA sequence: TGTGCCAGCAGCTTTGATTCAGCATTCCCTAGCGGCGAGCAGTACTTC.

The rearrangement joins TRBV20-1 to TRBJ2-7, with D uncertain. Germline assignment: CDR1 DFQATT and CDR2 SNEGSKA (reference sequence). The length of the CDR3 is 9 residues. Trimming shortened V by 2 bases and J by 9 bases, and 5 bases separated the two germline ends. The CDR3 nucleotides are TGCAGTGCTAGAATGGGGCAGTACTTC. Translating it yields CSARMGQYF.

This clonotype turned up a few times. This rearrangement joins TRBV20-1 to TRBJ2-3, with 9 bases lining up with TRBD2. Germline V gene data show CDR1 as DFQATT and CDR2 as SNEGSKA (reference sequence). CDR3 size: 15 residues. V lost 6 bases to trimming and J lost 6 bases; unmatched junction nucleotides: 13. The CDR3 nucleotides are TGCAGTGCGAGATCGAAGCGGGGGGCTTTTGATACGCAGTATTTT. Translating gives CSARSKRGAFDTQYF.

This clonotype occurred a few times. The J gene is TRBJ2-2, the V gene TRBV5-1; TRBD2 matches 11 bases. The junction had 8 bases not matched to a gene; V was cut back by 5 bases and J by 2 bases. The germline CDR1 and CDR2 sequences are SGHRS and YFSETQ. The CDR3 extends over 17 amino acids. CDR3 nucleotides: TGCGCCAGCAGTCGACCCGGGACTAGCGGTAACACCGGGGAGCTGTTTTTT. Protein product: CASSRPGTSGNTGELFF.

The V and J genes are TRBV7-3 and TRBJ1-1; D call uncertain. Per the germline V gene, CDR1 is SGHTA and CDR2 is FQGTGA. This CDR3 spans 12 amino acids. V was cut by 2 bases and J by 11 bases, with 12 bases left in between. As DNA, the CDR3 is TGTGCCAGCAGCTTACCCCGGGCGAATGCTTTCTTT. Translating gives CASSLPRANAFF.

Many counts were recorded for this clonotype. CDR3 in amino acids: CASSPGQVGKQFF. The CDR3 DNA is TGTGCCAGCAGCCCGGGACAGGTGGGGAAGCAGTTCTTC. The chain couples TRBV7-7 to TRBJ2-1; TRBD1 matches 8 bases. This CDR3 has 13 residues. The germline V gene has CDR1 SSHAT and CDR2 FNYEAQ (reference sequence). J was trimmed by 11 bases and V by 5 bases; bases with no gene match: 8. Supplemented by reference TRBV7-7 and TRBJ2-1, the full variable domain reads GAGVSQSPRYKVTKRGQDVTLRCDPISSHATLYWYQQALGQGPEFLTYFNYEAQPDKSGLPSDRFSAERPEGSISTLTIQRTEQRDSAMYRCASSPGQVGKQFFGPGTRLTVL.

A few counts support this clonotype. V usage is TRBV7-2 and J usage is TRBJ2-5, with 7 nucleotides matching TRBD2. Trimming removed 5 bases from V and 4 bases from J; junction bases left unmatched: 10. This CDR3 is 15 amino acids long. Per the germline V gene, CDR1 is SGHTA and CDR2 is FQGNSA. The CDR3 here is CASSLDGRSGETQYF. CDR3 nucleotides: TGTGCCAGCAGCCTCGACGGGAGGAGTGGAGAGACCCAGTACTTC.

The chain links TRBV20-1 to TRBJ2-5; TRBD1 matches at 9 bases. The CDR3 extends over 16 amino acids. Trimming took 0 bases from V and 6 from J; bases not matched to a gene: 11. Germline V gives CDR1 DFQATT, CDR2 SNEGSKA (reference sequence). The CDR3 coding sequence is TGCAGTGCTAGAGACGCCGACAGGGGGATAGGAAAGACCCAGTACTTC. It codes for CSARDADRGIGKTQYF.